This TCR beta chain was found in a study of T cell repertoires in cytomegalovirus infection. The overall study: Recently identified HLA-C-restricted CMV epitopes were used, and well-studied HLA-B-restricted CMV epitopes were used as well. Through public TCR beta signatures, both CMV infection and matching HLA type were indicated.

General study results and limits: HLA-C-restricted CMV-specific TCR beta clonotypes prevailed in the ex vivo response. Using cumulative public TCR beta family frequency, the authors identified those who carried CMV together with the relevant HLA.

MiXCR was run by TCRdb on the reads, yielding one entry per CDR3 protein. The sample lists approximately 590,000 distinct CDR3 sequences; 35% to 50% were seen once. A single count supports this clonotype. The target antigen is unknown. The sequencing used cultured PBMCs, collected from culture after CMV antigen stimulation. The source is a human donor in good health (CMV status not recorded). Some clones in this sample may be carry-over from other donors' samples.

The chain's CDR3 is CASRALPPQHF. The CDR3 region has the DNA TGTGCCAGCAGGGCCCTCCCCCCCCAGCATTTT. This chain uses TRBV27 with TRBJ1-5; D uncertain. Germline-derived CDR1 and CDR2 are MNHEY and SMNVEV (reference sequence). The CDR3 runs to 11 residues. Trimming stripped 6 bases from V and 10 bases from J, with 10 bases between.